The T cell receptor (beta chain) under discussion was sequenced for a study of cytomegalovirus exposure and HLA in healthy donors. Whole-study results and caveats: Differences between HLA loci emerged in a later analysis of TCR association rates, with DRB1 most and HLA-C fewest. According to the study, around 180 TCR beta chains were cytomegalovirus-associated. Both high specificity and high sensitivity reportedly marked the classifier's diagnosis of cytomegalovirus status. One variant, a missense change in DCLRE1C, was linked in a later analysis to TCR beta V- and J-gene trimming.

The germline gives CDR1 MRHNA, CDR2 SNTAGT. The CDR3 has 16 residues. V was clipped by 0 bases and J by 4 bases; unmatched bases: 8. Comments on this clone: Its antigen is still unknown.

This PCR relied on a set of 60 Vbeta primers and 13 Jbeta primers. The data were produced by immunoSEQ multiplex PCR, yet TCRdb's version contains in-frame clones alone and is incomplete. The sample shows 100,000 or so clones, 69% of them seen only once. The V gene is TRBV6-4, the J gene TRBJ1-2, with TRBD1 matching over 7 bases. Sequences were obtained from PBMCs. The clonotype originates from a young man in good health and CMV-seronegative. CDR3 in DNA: TGTGCCAGCAGTGACTCGAACAGGGGCATGAGCTATGGCTACACCTTC. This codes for CASSDSNRGMSYGYTF.